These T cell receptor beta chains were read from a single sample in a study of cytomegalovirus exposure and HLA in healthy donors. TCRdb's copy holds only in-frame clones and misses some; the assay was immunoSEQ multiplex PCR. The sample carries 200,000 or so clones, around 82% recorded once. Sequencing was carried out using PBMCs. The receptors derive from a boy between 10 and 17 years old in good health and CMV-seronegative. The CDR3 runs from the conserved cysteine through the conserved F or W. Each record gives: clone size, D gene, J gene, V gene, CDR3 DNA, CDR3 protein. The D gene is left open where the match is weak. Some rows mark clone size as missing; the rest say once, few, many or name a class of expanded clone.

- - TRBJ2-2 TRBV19 TGTGCCAGTAGTACTGAAAGAGGGAGTCCCGGGGAGCTGTTTTTT CASSTERGSPGELFF
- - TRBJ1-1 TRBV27 TGTGCCAGCAGTGCAGGGATTATCACTGAAGCTTTCTTT CASSAGIITEAFF
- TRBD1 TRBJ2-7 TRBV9 TGTGCCAGCAGCGTGGGACAGGGGGCTTACGAGCAGTACTTC CASSVGQGAYEQYF
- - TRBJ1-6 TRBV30 TGTGCCTGGAGTTCGGGGGGCGGCTCACCCCTCCACTTT CAWSSGGGSPLHF
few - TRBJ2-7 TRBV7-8 TGTGCCAGCAGCTTAGCGTACCGAGGGAAGGGTTCCTACGAGCAGTACTTC CASSLAYRGKGSYEQYF
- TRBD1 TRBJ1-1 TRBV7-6 TGTGCCAGCAGCCCCATCGGGACAGGGCCCATGAACACTGAAGCTTTCTTT CASSPIGTGPMNTEAFF
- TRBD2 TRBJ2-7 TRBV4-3 TGCGCCAGCAGCCAAGGACTAGCGGGGGGTTACGAGCAGTACTTC CASSQGLAGGYEQYF
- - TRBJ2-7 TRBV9 TGTGCCAGCAGCACCAACCGACAGGTCCCGTCCTACGAGCAGTACTTC CASSTNRQVPSYEQYF
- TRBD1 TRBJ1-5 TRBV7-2 TGTGCCAGCAGTTGGGGGACAGGCAATCAGCCCCAGCATTTT CASSWGTGNQPQHF
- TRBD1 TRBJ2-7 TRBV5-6 TGTGCCAGCAGCACCGGGACAGGGGGGATATACGAGCAGTACTTC CASSTGTGGIYEQYF
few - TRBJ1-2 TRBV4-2 TGTGCCAGCAATTCCTCCCCAGGCAGCGGCGACTATGGCTACACCTTC CASNSSPGSGDYGYTF
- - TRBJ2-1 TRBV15 TGTGCCACCAGCAGAGATGCCCGGGGGAGGAACAATGAGCAGTTCTTC CATSRDARGRNNEQFF
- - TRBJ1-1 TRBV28 TGTGCCAGCAGCAATAGGGGGGGGCACACTGAAGCTTTCTTT CASSNRGGHTEAFF